Below, 29 T cell receptor beta chains from the same sample are listed, as sequenced in a study of cytomegalovirus exposure and HLA in healthy donors. 13 Jbeta primers and 60 Vbeta primers were used for the PCR. This table comes from immunoSEQ multiplex PCR, and its TCRdb copy is limited to in-frame clones, with some not included. This table has 100,000 to 150,000 clones, approximately 86% appearing once. Sequencing input: PBMCs. All receptors derive from a boy younger than 18 in good health and CMV-seronegative.

V gene TRBV29-1 combines with J gene TRBJ2-3, with 10 bases aligning to TRBD2. V lost 6 bases to trimming and J lost 4 bases; unmatched junction nucleotides: 7. CDR3 length: 14 amino acids. From germline, CDR1 is SQVTM and CDR2 ANQGSEA. CDR3 nucleotides: TGCAGCGTGCAGCGGGAGGGCAGGGCAGATACGCAGTATTTT. Encoded protein: CSVQREGRADTQYF.

The rearrangement uses TRBV7-8 and TRBJ2-7; D uncertain. Per germline, CDR1 SGHVS and CDR2 FQNEAQ. The CDR3 has 13 amino acids. V was clipped by 5 bases and J by 4 bases, with 12 bases between them. CDR3 nucleotide sequence: TGTGCCAGCAGCATCCACCTCGGGTACGAGCAGTACTTC. Protein sequence: CASSIHLGYEQYF.

The sample holds a few counts of this clone. The CDR3 region is CAQQVRGRSYGYTF. CDR3 in DNA: TGCGCCCAGCAGGTCCGGGGGAGATCCTATGGCTACACCTTC. The chain joins TRBV10-1 to TRBJ1-2; D perhaps matches TRBD1 (5 bases). The germline V and J ends were trimmed by 11 bases and 4 bases, with 20 bases remaining between them. The CDR3 consists of 14 residues. Germline CDR1 is WNHNN and CDR2 is SYGVQD (reference sequence).

The V and J genes are TRBV11-2 and TRBJ1-2, with 9 positions matching TRBD1. The CDR3 has 15 residues. Germline CDR1 SGHAT, CDR2 FQNNGV. V lost 5 bases, J lost 2 bases, and 6 bases stayed unmatched. This CDR3 is CASSGRTGVNYGYTF. The CDR3 DNA reads as TGTGCCAGCAGCGGACGGACAGGGGTAAACTATGGCTACACCTTC.

Regarding this clone: In the same sample, other DNA sequences code for this CDR3. The chain carries TRBV5-1 and TRBJ2-3; 11 nucleotides match TRBD1. This CDR3 has 16 residues. Trimming took 4 bases from V and 3 from J; bases not matched to a gene: 7. Germline V gene sequence: CDR1 SGHRS, CDR2 YFSETQ. CDR3 residues: CASSVGQGASTDTQYF. The CDR3 DNA sequence: TGCGCCAGCAGCGTCGGACAGGGGGCTTCAACAGATACGCAGTATTTT.

Of note for this clone: An end of the junction does not agree with germline; a read error may underlie this. The chain carries TRBV5-6 and TRBJ1-2, with 8 nucleotides matching TRBD1. The CDR3 is made up of 14 amino acids. Looked up from germline, CDR1 is SGHDT and CDR2 is YYEEEE. CDR3 amino acids: CASIDRGKSYGYPF. The CDR3 DNA is TGTGCCAGCATCGACAGGGGAAAAAGCTATGGCTACCCCTTC. Based on the CDR3 plus reference TRBV5-6 and TRBJ1-2, the full variable domain is DAGVTQSPTHLIKTRGQQVTLRCSPKSGHDTVSWYQQALGQGPQFIFQYYEEEERQRGNFPDRFSGHQFPNYSSELNVNALLLGDSALYLCASIDRGKSYGYPFGSGTRLTVV.

This sequence joins TRBV7-8 and TRBJ2-3, with 13 bases that match TRBD2. This CDR3 spans 18 amino acids. CDR1 and CDR2 from the germline V gene are SGHVS and FQNEAQ. V trimming: 7 bases; J trimming: 1 base; junction bases outside the gene matches: 11. The CDR3 region has the DNA TGTGCCAGCACCCTAGGATCCGGGACTAGCGGGGGCACAGATACGCAGTATTTT. Its translation: CASTLGSGTSGGTDTQYF.

The V call is TRBV29-1, the J call TRBJ2-7, with TRBD2 matching over 11 bases. This CDR3 spans 13 amino acids. CDR1 and CDR2 from the germline V gene are SQVTM and ANQGSEA. V shed 5 bases, J shed 4 bases, and the junction held 4 bases outside the gene matches. The CDR3 is CSVRPSGRYEQYF. CDR3 nucleotide sequence: TGCAGCGTTCGTCCTAGCGGGAGGTACGAGCAGTACTTC.

This clone was counted only a few times. CDR3 sequence reads: CASSQASSTSGELFF. CDR3 sequence (DNA): TGCGCCAGCAGCCAAGCATCCTCCACTTCCGGGGAGCTGTTTTTT. The chain uses TRBV4-1 and TRBJ2-2; D ambiguous. This CDR3 contains 15 residues. Germline V gene data show CDR1 as MGHRA and CDR2 as YSYEKL. The V gene lost 1 base and the J gene lost 6 bases, with 12 bases spanning the gap.

The chain joins TRBV6-4 to TRBJ1-1, with no clear D. Germline values: CDR1 MRHNA, CDR2 SNTAGT. The ends were cut back, 6 bases at V and 1 base at J, with 9 bases in the middle. This CDR3 region has 13 residues. CDR3 sequence (DNA): TGTGCCAGCAGCGCGGATCAGAACACTGAAGCTTTCTTT. Translation gives CASSADQNTEAFF.

The chain is built from TRBV9 and TRBJ2-5; the match to TRBD2 covers 8 bases. Unmatched junction bases numbered 3, after V lost 0 bases and J lost 5 bases. The CDR3 extends over 14 amino acids. In germline, CDR1 is SGDLS, CDR2 YYNGEE. The CDR3 bases are TGTGCCAGCAGCGTAGGCTCTAGCGGGGAGACCCAGTACTTC. It encodes CASSVGSSGETQYF. Using reference TRBV9 and TRBJ2-5 for the parts outside the CDR3, the full variable domain is DSGVTQTPKHLITATGQRVTLRCSPRSGDLSVYWYQQSLDQGLQFLIQYYNGEERAKGNILERFSAQQFPDLHSELNLSSLELGDSALYFCASSVGSSGETQYFGPGTRLLVL.

The chain combines TRBV7-2 with TRBJ2-2, with D maybe TRBD2 (5 bases). The V end was cut by 2 bases, the J end by 4 bases, with 11 bases between. Germline V lookup: CDR1 SGHTA, CDR2 FQGNSA. The CDR3 spans 15 residues. The DNA for the CDR3 is TGTGCCAGCAGCTTAACGGGAATGGGCACCGGGGAGCTGTTTTTT. Amino acids: CASSLTGMGTGELFF.

The chain carries TRBV4-3 and TRBJ2-1, with 8 bases lining up with TRBD2. Germline assignment: CDR1 LGHNA and CDR2 YSLEER. CDR3 length: 17 residues. The V gene end was trimmed by 4 bases and the J gene end by 5 bases; junction bases not matched to a gene: 13. The CDR3 spells CASSLYLAGNPHNEQFF. CDR3 bases: TGCGCCAGCAGCCTGTACTTAGCGGGAAACCCCCACAATGAGCAGTTCTTC.

The chain recombines TRBV6-1 with TRBJ1-3, with 10 bases fitting TRBD1. The CDR3 totals 14 residues. Germline-derived CDR1 and CDR2 are MNHNS and SASEGT. With V trimmed by 9 bases and J by 3 bases, 5 bases remained unmatched. The CDR3 nucleotides read TGTGCCAGTACAGGACAGGGGGTTGGAAACACCATATATTTT. Its protein product is CASTGQGVGNTIYF.

V and J are TRBV7-9 and TRBJ2-1; D gene uncertain. Germline values: CDR1 SEHNR, CDR2 FQNEAQ (reference sequence). Deletions cut 1 base from V and 6 bases from J, with 4 bases between. The CDR3 sequence is 12 residues long. The CDR3 reads CASSLVVNEQFF. CDR3 bases: TGTGCCAGCAGCTTAGTCGTCAATGAGCAGTTCTTC.

The chain uses TRBV9 and TRBJ2-1; no clear D gene. Germline V CDR1 and CDR2: SGDLS, YYNGEE. The length of the CDR3 is 12 residues. Trimming stripped 0 bases from V and 8 bases from J, with 6 bases between. Written as DNA, the CDR3 is TGTGCCAGCAGCGTAGGAAGCGATGAGCAGTTCTTC. Protein sequence: CASSVGSDEQFF.

This chain connects TRBV6-1 to TRBJ1-5; no firm D call. V lost 1 base, J lost 0 bases, and 7 bases lay in between. The CDR3 totals 15 residues. CDR1 MNHNS and CDR2 SASEGT come from the germline V gene. DNA for the CDR3: TGTGCCAGCAGTGAAGTCAGTTATAGCAATCAGCCCCAGCATTTT. Amino acid sequence: CASSEVSYSNQPQHF.

V usage is TRBV2 and J usage is TRBJ1-6, with D possibly matching TRBD1 (5 bases). V lost 7 bases, J lost 0 bases, and 13 bases lay in between. Per the germline V gene, CDR1 is SNHLY and CDR2 is FYNNEI. The CDR3 totals 16 residues. The CDR3 spells CASIGTLSSYNSPLHF. The CDR3 nucleotides are TGTGCCAGCATTGGGACTTTAAGCTCCTATAATTCACCCCTCCACTTT.

V gene TRBV7-2 combines with J gene TRBJ1-2, with D perhaps matching TRBD1 (5 bases). The CDR3 covers 18 residues. Germline-derived CDR1 and CDR2 are SGHTA and FQGNSA. V gave up 4 bases and J gave up 3 bases, with 24 bases separating them. The CDR3 nucleotides are TGTGCCAGCAGCTCCCCGCTGCCCGACAGCCGGAATTACTATGGCTACACCTTC. Translated, it gives CASSSPLPDSRNYYGYTF.

V usage is TRBV5-4 and J usage is TRBJ2-7, with D perhaps TRBD2 (6 bases). The germline CDR1 and CDR2 sequences are SGHNT and YYREEE (reference sequence). This CDR3 has 16 residues. V dropped 1 base and J dropped 1 base, with 15 bases sitting between them. The CDR3 protein is CASSLFRQRASYEQYF. CDR3 sequence (DNA): TGTGCCAGCAGCTTGTTCCGCCAGCGGGCATCCTACGAGCAGTACTTC.

This clone was recorded a few times. The CDR3 bases are TGCGCCAGCAGCCAAGAATGGGCAGGCGGGCTGAACACTGAAGCTTTCTTT. Translation: CASSQEWAGGLNTEAFF. This chain joins TRBV4-3 and TRBJ1-1, with D unresolved. Germline V gene data show CDR1 as LGHNA and CDR2 as YSLEER. Trimming left V 0 bases short and J 0 bases short, with 14 bases between. This CDR3 contains 17 residues.

This chain connects TRBV28 to TRBJ2-3; D is perhaps TRBD2 (7 bases). This CDR3 has 17 residues. Germline V gene data show CDR1 as MDHEN and CDR2 as SYDVKM. V lost 8 bases and J 3 bases, leaving 24 bases between the germline ends. CDR3 sequence reads: CASGLGGREEFTDTQYF. The CDR3 DNA reads as TGTGCCAGCGGGTTAGGGGGACGGGAGGAATTTACAGATACGCAGTATTTT.

The rearrangement uses TRBV4-1 and TRBJ2-7; 14 nucleotides align to TRBD2. Germline V gene lookup returns CDR1 MGHRA and CDR2 YSYEKL. The V segment lost 2 bases and the J segment 3 bases; nucleotides outside the gene matches: 3. The CDR3 length is 16 residues. CDR3 loop: CASSQSGTSGSYEQYF. CDR3 bases: TGCGCCAGCAGCCAATCCGGGACTAGCGGGAGCTACGAGCAGTACTTC.

The chain recombines TRBV5-6 with TRBJ1-1, with TRBD1 identical over 8 bases. Germline CDR1 SGHDT, CDR2 YYEEEE. V shed 4 bases and J 0 bases; nucleotides not matched to a gene: 8. The CDR3 sequence is 16 residues long. Here the CDR3 reads CASSPGPDRVNTEAFF. CDR3 sequence (DNA): TGTGCCAGCAGCCCGGGTCCGGACAGGGTGAACACTGAAGCTTTCTTT.

DNA for the CDR3: TGTGCCAGCAGTGACAGCGTGATGAATCAGCCCCAGCATTTT. Residues: CASSDSVMNQPQHF. The rearrangement links TRBV6-1 to TRBJ1-5; D call uncertain. The CDR3 is made up of 14 amino acids. Germline values: CDR1 MNHNS, CDR2 SASEGT. V gave up 3 bases and J gave up 4 bases, with 10 bases separating them.

V and J are TRBV7-3 and TRBJ1-6; 8 nucleotides match TRBD1. The junction had 12 bases not matched to a gene; V was cut back by 1 base and J by 10 bases. The CDR3 loop spans 17 amino acids. Germline lookup yields CDR1 SGHTA and CDR2 FQGTGA. The CDR3 DNA sequence: TGTGCCAGCAGCTTAAGTGGCCCCGGGACAGGCCAATCACCCCTCCACTTT. This gives the protein CASSLSGPGTGQSPLHF.

The V call is TRBV30, the J call TRBJ1-3; possibly TRBD1 for D (5 bases). Germline V CDR1 and CDR2: GTSNPN, SVGIG (reference sequence). This CDR3 spans 16 amino acids. V was shortened by 0 bases and J by 2 bases, with 14 bases between the two germline ends. The CDR3 sequence is CAWSVRSSRAGNTIYF. The CDR3 DNA is TGTGCCTGGAGTGTACGGTCCTCCAGGGCTGGAAACACCATATATTTT.

This rearrangement joins TRBV5-3 to TRBJ2-1; 8 nucleotides agree with TRBD2. TRBV5-3 is reported as an ORF; its role is uncertain. V lost 2 bases, J lost 6 bases, and 4 bases stayed unmatched. This CDR3 region has 14 residues. The CDR3 DNA reads TGTGCCAGAAGCTTAGCGGGGGCCCCCAATGAGCAGTTCTTC. This sequence encodes CARSLAGAPNEQFF.

The chain has TRBV11-1 and TRBJ1-1, with D unresolved. The CDR3 has 12 residues. Germline values: CDR1 SGHAT, CDR2 FQDESV (reference sequence). The V and J ends lost 3 bases and 0 bases respectively, with 2 bases between them. For the CDR3, the DNA is TGTGCCAGCAGCTTCATGAACACTGAAGCTTTCTTT. Its protein is CASSFMNTEAFF.